The clone carrying this TCR beta chain came up once. The sample comes from a study of blood T cell repertoires in COVID-19. The trim removed 5 bases at V and 7 bases at J, leaving 7 bases unmatched. The CDR3 contains 13 residues. The assay was immunoSEQ multiplex PCR, and TCRdb's table has in-frame clones only and misses some. This sample has under 140,000 clones, with 70% to 90% found just once. The sample taken for sequencing was peripheral blood. The origin of this receptor is a human donor in a cohort sampled during active COVID-19. The chain combines TRBV12-3 or TRBV12-4 with TRBJ1-2; TRBD1 matches 7 bases. In DNA, the CDR3 is TGTGCCAGCAGTCCTGACAGGGTTTCTGGCTACACCTTC. It codes for CASSPDRVSGYTF.